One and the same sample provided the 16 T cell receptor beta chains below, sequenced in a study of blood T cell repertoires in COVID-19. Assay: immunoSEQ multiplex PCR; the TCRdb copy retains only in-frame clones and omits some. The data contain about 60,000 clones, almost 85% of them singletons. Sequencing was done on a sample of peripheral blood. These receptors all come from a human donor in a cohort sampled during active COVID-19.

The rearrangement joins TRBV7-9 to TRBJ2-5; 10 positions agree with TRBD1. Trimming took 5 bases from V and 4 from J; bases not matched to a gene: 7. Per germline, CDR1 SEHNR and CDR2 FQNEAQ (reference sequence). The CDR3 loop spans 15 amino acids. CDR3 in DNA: TGTGCCAGCAGCGGGCCGACAGGGGGCGGAGAGACCCAGTACTTC. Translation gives CASSGPTGGGETQYF.

The CDR3 sequence: CASSTGGANVLTF. The CDR3 coding sequence is TGTGCCAGCAGCACGGGAGGGGCCAACGTCCTGACTTTC. J is TRBJ2-6 and V is TRBV9, with a weak D call TRBD2 (5 bases). Trimming shortened V by 4 bases and J by 4 bases, and 6 bases separated the two germline ends. Germline V CDR1 and CDR2: SGDLS, YYNGEE. The length of the CDR3 is 13 residues.

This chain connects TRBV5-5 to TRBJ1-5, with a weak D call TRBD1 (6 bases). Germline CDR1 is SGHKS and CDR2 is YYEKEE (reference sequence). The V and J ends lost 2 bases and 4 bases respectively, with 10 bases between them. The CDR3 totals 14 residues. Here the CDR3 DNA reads TGTGCCAGCAGCTTAGGACAGCATAATCAGCCCCAGCATTTT. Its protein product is CASSLGQHNQPQHF.

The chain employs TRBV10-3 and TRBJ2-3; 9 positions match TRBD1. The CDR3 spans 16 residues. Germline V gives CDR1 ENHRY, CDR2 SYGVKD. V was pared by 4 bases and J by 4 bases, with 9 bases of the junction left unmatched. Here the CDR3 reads CAISAGTGRGPDTQYF. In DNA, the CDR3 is TGTGCCATCAGTGCGGGGACAGGGAGGGGGCCAGATACGCAGTATTTT.

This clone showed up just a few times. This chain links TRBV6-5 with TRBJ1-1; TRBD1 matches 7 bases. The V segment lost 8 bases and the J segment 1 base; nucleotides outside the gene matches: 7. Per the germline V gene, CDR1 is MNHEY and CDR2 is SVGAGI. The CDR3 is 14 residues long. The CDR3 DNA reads TGTGCCAGCGGCCCCCGGACAGGGAACACTGAAGCTTTCTTT. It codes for CASGPRTGNTEAFF.

The CDR3 DNA reads TGCGCCAGCAGCCAAGGTCTCGGGGGGCTTCTGAACACTGAAGCTTTCTTT. Translation gives CASSQGLGGLLNTEAFF. This sequence joins TRBV4-3 and TRBJ1-1; tentatively, D is TRBD1 (6 bases). The CDR3 spans 17 residues. CDR1 and CDR2 from the germline V gene are LGHNA and YSLEER. V shed 1 base and J shed 0 bases, with 15 bases lying between them.

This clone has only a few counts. The chain's CDR3 is CASNVQTGSIGELFF. CDR3 bases: TGTGCCAGCAACGTCCAGACAGGGTCTATCGGGGAGCTGTTTTTT. The chain uses TRBV11-2 and TRBJ2-2; 7 positions agree with TRBD1. Germline trimming cut 7 bases from V and 7 bases from J; bases unmatched to any gene: 12. Germline values: CDR1 SGHAT, CDR2 FQNNGV. The CDR3 spans 15 residues.

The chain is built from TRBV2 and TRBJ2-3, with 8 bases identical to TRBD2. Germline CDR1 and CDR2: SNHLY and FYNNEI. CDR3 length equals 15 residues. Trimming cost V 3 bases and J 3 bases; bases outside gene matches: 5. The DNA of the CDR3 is TGTGCCAGCAGTGATCAGGCTAGCGGGACAGATACGCAGTATTTT. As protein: CASSDQASGTDTQYF.

The CDR3 protein is CASSPSDISYTGELFF. The DNA for the CDR3 is TGTGCCAGCAGTCCTTCGGACATCAGCTACACCGGGGAGCTGTTTTTT. V gene TRBV25-1 combines with J gene TRBJ2-2, with a possible D match to TRBD1 (5 bases). This CDR3 is built from 16 residues. V was clipped by 5 bases and J by 3 bases, with 16 bases between them. Germline values: CDR1 MGHDK, CDR2 SYGVNS.

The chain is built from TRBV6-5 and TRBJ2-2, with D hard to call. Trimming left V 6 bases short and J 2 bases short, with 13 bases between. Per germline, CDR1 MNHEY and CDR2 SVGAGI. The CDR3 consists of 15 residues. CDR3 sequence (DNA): TGTGCCAGCAGGCCAACCGGGTCCAACACCGGGGAGCTGTTTTTT. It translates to CASRPTGSNTGELFF.

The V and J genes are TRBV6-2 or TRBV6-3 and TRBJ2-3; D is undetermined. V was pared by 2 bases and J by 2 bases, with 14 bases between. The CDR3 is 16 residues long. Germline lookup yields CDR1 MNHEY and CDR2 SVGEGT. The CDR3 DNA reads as TGTGCCAGCAGTTACCCGGCCGGGTGGTTCACAGATACGCAGTATTTT. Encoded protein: CASSYPAGWFTDTQYF.

CDR3 sequence (DNA): TGTGCCAGCAGTTACCCGGGACAGGGTAAAAGGGAGACCCAGTACTTC. This gives the protein CASSYPGQGKRETQYF. This sequence joins TRBV6-5 and TRBJ2-5; 9 bases line up with TRBD1. Losses at the gene ends were 2 bases for V and 5 bases for J; bases not matched to a gene: 9. The CDR3 is made up of 16 amino acids. Germline V gene sequence: CDR1 MNHEY, CDR2 SVGAGI.

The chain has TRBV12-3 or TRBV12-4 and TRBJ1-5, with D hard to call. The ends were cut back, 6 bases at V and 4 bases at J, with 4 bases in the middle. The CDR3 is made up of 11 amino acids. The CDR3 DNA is TGTGCCAGCAGCCTAAATCAGCCCCAGCATTTT. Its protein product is CASSLNQPQHF.

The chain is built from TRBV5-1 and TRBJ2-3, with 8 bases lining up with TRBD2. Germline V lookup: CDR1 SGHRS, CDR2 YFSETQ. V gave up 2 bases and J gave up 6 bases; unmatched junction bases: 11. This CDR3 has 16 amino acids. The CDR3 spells CASSLGTSGPTDTQYF. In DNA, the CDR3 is TGCGCCAGCAGCTTAGGAACTAGCGGACCCACGGATACGCAGTATTTT.

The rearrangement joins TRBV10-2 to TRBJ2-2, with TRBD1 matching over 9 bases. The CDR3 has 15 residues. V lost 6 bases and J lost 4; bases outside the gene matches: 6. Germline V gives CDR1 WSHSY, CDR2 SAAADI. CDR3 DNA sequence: TGCGCCAGCAGACAGGGGGCGCGGGGCACCGGGGAGCTGTTTTTT. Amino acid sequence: CASRQGARGTGELFF.

CDR3 bases: TGTGCCAGCAGTGAAGCTCCCAGACTAGCGGGGGGCTACGAGCAGTACTTC. This gives the protein CASSEAPRLAGGYEQYF. V gene TRBV6-1 combines with J gene TRBJ2-7; TRBD2 agrees at 13 bases. Germline CDR1 is MNHNS and CDR2 is SASEGT. CDR3 size: 17 residues. J lost 3 bases, V lost 0 bases, and 5 bases had no gene match.